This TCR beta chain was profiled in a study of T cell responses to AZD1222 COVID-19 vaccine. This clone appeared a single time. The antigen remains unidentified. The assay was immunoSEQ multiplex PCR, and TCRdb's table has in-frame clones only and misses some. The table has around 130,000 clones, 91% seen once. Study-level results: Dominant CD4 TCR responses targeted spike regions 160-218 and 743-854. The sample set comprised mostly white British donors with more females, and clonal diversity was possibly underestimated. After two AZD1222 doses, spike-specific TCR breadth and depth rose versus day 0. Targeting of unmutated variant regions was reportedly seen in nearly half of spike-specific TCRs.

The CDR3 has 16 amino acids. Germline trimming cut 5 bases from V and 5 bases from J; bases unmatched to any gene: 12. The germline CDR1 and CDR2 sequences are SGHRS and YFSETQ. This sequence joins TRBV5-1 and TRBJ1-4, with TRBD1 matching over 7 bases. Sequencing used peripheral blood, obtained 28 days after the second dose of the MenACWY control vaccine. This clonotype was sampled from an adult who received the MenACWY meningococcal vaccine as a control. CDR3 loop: CASRKGQEPKNEKLFF. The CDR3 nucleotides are TGCGCCAGCAGGAAAGGACAGGAGCCAAAAAATGAAAAACTGTTTTTT.